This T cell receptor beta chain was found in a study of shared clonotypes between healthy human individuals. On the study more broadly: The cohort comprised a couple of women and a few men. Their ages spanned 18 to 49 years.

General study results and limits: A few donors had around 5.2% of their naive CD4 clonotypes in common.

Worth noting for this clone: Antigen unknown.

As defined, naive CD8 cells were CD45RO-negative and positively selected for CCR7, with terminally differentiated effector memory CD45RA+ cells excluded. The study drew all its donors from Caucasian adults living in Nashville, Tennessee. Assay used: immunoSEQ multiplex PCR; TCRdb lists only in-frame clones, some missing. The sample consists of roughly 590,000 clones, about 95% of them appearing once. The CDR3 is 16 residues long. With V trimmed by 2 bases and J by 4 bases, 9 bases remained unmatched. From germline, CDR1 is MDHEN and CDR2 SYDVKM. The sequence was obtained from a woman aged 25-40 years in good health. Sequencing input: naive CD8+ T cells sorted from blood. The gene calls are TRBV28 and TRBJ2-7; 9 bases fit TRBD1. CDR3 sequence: CASSLRLGQGGYEQYF. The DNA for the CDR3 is TGTGCCAGCAGTTTACGATTGGGACAGGGAGGGTACGAGCAGTACTTC.